The 10 T cell receptor beta chains in this list originate from one sample, sequenced in a study of regulatory T cells in long-lasting Graves disease. Libraries of TCR beta came from iRepertoire HTBI primers plus Arm-PCR of CDR3 regions. In TCRdb, the multiplex PCR reads were re-called with MiXCR into one record per CDR3 protein. The table records about 420,000 distinct CDR3 sequences, less than 20% of them present only once. Time point noted: newly diagnosed GD, antithyroid drugs for less than 3 months. RNA from PBMCs was the source of the TCR library. The data also belong to a second study, concerning T cells in Graves' hyperthyroidism and ophthalmopathy.

Sequences were derived from peripheral blood mononuclear cells (PBMCs), sampled at new diagnosis, from a patient treated with antithyroid drugs. The origin of the receptors is a woman aged 18-29 years with Graves disease.

This clonotype was seen more than once but under ten times. V gene TRBV11-3 combines with J gene TRBJ2-7, with D unclear. The V end lost 1 base, the J end lost 3 bases, and 16 bases lay between the germline ends. In germline, CDR1 is SGHNT, CDR2 YENEEA. This CDR3 has 16 residues. This CDR3 reads CASSLVMRQRIYEQYF. Written as DNA, the CDR3 is TGTGCCAGCAGCTTAGTAATGAGGCAGAGGATCTACGAGCAGTACTTC.

Ten or more counts support this clonotype. This chain uses TRBV18 with TRBJ2-1; TRBD1 aligns across 8 bases. Germline V gene data show CDR1 as KGHSH and CDR2 as LQKENI. The V segment lost 0 bases and the J segment 6 bases; nucleotides outside the gene matches: 4. There are 15 residues in the CDR3. In nucleotides, the CDR3 is TGTGCCAGCTCACCACCGTCGACAGGGGCCAATGAGCAGTTCTTC. Amino acid sequence: CASSPPSTGANEQFF. The full variable domain, its missing parts supplied by reference TRBV18 and TRBJ2-1, is NAGVMQNPRHLVRRRGQEARLRCSPMKGHSHVYWYRQLPEEGLKFMVYLQKENIIDESGMPKERFSAEFPKEGPSILRIQQVVRGDSAAYFCASSPPSTGANEQFFGPGTRLTVL.

At least ten counts were recorded for this clonotype. The CDR3 loop reads CATSDSYYEQYF. In nucleotides, the CDR3 is TGTGCCACCAGTGACTCATACTACGAGCAGTACTTC. This chain links TRBV24-1 with TRBJ2-7; unclear D gene. V dropped 4 bases and J dropped 3 bases, with 6 bases sitting between them. Germline CDR1 reads KGHDR; CDR2 reads SFDVKD. The CDR3 is 12 amino acids.

This clonotype was picked up a small number of times. A much bigger clone sits one base away, suggesting this may be a read error. The missing conserved phenylalanine or tryptophan at the end of this CDR3 makes a read error likely. V usage is TRBV11-2 and J usage is TRBJ2-4; 10 nucleotides align to TRBD1. The CDR3 is 16 amino acids. The germline CDR1 and CDR2 sequences are SGHAT and FQNNGV. V lost 6 bases to trimming and J lost 2 bases; unmatched junction nucleotides: 7. The CDR3 loop reads CASSLRDRGSKNIQYS. The CDR3 DNA sequence: TGTGCCAGCAGTTTAAGGGACAGGGGTTCCAAAAACATTCAGTACTCC.

This clonotype was counted between two and nine times. DNA of the CDR3: TGTGCCAGCAGCTCACCGGGACAGTACATGAACACTGAAGCTTTCTTT. As protein: CASSSPGQYMNTEAFF. The V call is TRBV7-9, the J call TRBJ1-1, with 7 bases lining up with TRBD1. The CDR3 runs to 16 residues. The J segment lost 0 bases and the V segment lost 4 bases, leaving 8 bases of the junction unmatched. Germline V gives CDR1 SEHNR, CDR2 FQNEAQ (reference sequence).

This clonotype has a count of ten or more. The V and J genes are TRBV29-1 and TRBJ2-7, with a tentative D call TRBD1 (5 bases). This CDR3 contains 11 residues. Germline assignment: CDR1 SQVTM and CDR2 ANQGSEA. Deletions cut 6 bases from V and 4 bases from J, with 10 bases between. CDR3 sequence reads: CSVAQEYEQYF. The CDR3 nucleotides read TGCAGCGTCGCACAGGAATACGAGCAGTACTTC.

This clonotype has at least ten counts. The chain couples TRBV7-8 to TRBJ2-7; the D is unclear. V dropped 3 bases and J dropped 6 bases, with 6 bases sitting between them. This CDR3 is 11 amino acids long. The V gene's germline CDR1 is SGHVS and CDR2 FQNEAQ. CDR3 loop: CASSFSREQYF. The DNA of the CDR3 is TGTGCCAGCAGCTTTTCGCGCGAGCAGTACTTC.

This clonotype was detected ten times or more. V and J are TRBV29-1 and TRBJ2-5; D gene uncertain. The V gene's germline CDR1 is SQVTM and CDR2 ANQGSEA. Between the trimmed V and J ends, which lost 3 bases and 5 bases, there was a span of 4 bases. The CDR3 loop spans 10 amino acids. The CDR3 nucleotides read TGCAGCGTTGAGTGGGAGACCCAGTACTTC. Encoded protein: CSVEWETQYF.

This clonotype has at least ten counts. This chain's CDR3 is CASSFAMPDTQYF. The CDR3 DNA follows: TGCGCCAGCAGCTTTGCGATGCCCGATACGCAGTATTTT. The J gene is TRBJ2-3, the V gene TRBV5-1, with D uncertain. The V end was cut by 2 bases, the J end by 6 bases, with 10 bases between. The CDR3 length is 13 residues. Per germline, CDR1 SGHRS and CDR2 YFSETQ.

Worth noting for this clonotype: Being one base from a much bigger clone, this may be a read error. The rearrangement links TRBV11-1 to TRBJ2-1, with TRBD2 identical over 10 bases. This CDR3 region has 18 residues. Germline assignment: CDR1 SGHAT and CDR2 FQDESV (reference sequence). The trim removed 5 bases at V and 13 bases at J, leaving 23 bases unmatched. The CDR3 nucleotides are TGTGCCAGCAGCACGGGGGGAATCCTAGCGGGAGTTCGGGAGACCCAGTTCTTC. This encodes CASSTGGILAGVRETQFF. The whole variable domain, filled in from reference TRBV11-1 and TRBJ2-1, reads EAEVAQSPRYKITEKSQAVAFWCDPISGHATLYWYRQILGQGPELLVQFQDESVVDDSQLPKDRFSAERLKGVDSTLKIQPAELGDSAMYLCASSTGGILAGVRETQFFGPGTRLTVL.